One and the same sample provided the 17 T cell receptor beta chains below, sequenced in a study of cytomegalovirus exposure and HLA in healthy donors. PCR involved 60 Vbeta and 13 Jbeta primers. Clones were read by immunoSEQ multiplex PCR, and TCRdb kept only the in-frame ones, dropping some. The repertoire includes 200,000 or so clones, roughly 80% of them detected once, and less than 6% sits in the top ten. The sequenced sample consisted of PBMCs. These receptors were collected from a woman aged 25-40 years in good health and CMV-seropositive.

This clone was seen only once. This chain uses TRBV4-1 with TRBJ1-2; no clear D gene. CDR3 length equals 12 residues. Germline CDR1 MGHRA, CDR2 YSYEKL. V was clipped by 3 bases and J by 12 bases, with 14 bases between them. The CDR3 nucleotides are TGCGCCAGCAGCCAGCTCCCCGGTGATAACACCTTC. Amino acid sequence: CASSQLPGDNTF.

Of note for this clone: Compared with germline, one end of the junction differs, possibly owing to a read error. V is TRBV5-4 and J is TRBJ1-2, with D uncertain. The CDR3 is 11 residues long. Germline V gene lookup returns CDR1 SGHNT and CDR2 YYREEE (reference sequence). Here the CDR3 DNA reads TGTGCCAGCACCTTGGCGGGTGGCTACACCTTC. Its protein product is CASTLAGGYTF.

This clone was seen ten or more times. The gene calls are TRBV28 and TRBJ1-1, with unresolved D. The CDR3 has 11 amino acids. V lost 5 bases and J 6 bases, leaving 7 bases between the germline ends. The germline V gene encodes CDR1 MDHEN and CDR2 SYDVKM. CDR3 sequence (DNA): TGTGCCAGCAGTGACGGGGCTGAAGCTTTCTTT. Translation gives CASSDGAEAFF.

The V and J genes are TRBV6-4 and TRBJ2-3; 7 nucleotides line up with TRBD1. Germline V gene sequence: CDR1 MRHNA, CDR2 SNTAGT. Germline trimming cut 2 bases from V and 0 bases from J; bases unmatched to any gene: 2. This CDR3 spans 15 amino acids. DNA of the CDR3: TGTGCCAGCAGTGACGAGGGGGCAAGCACAGATACGCAGTATTTT. Translated, it gives CASSDEGASTDTQYF.

This chain connects TRBV28 to TRBJ1-1; the D gene is possibly TRBD1 (5 bases). V lost 1 base and J lost 1, with 16 bases in between. Germline V gene data show CDR1 as MDHEN and CDR2 as SYDVKM. CDR3 size: 17 residues. Here the CDR3 reads CASSLLAGETWNTEAFF. The CDR3 bases are TGTGCCAGCAGTTTATTGGCGGGGGAGACTTGGAACACTGAAGCTTTCTTT.

Written as DNA, the CDR3 is TGTGCCAGCAGACTAGCGGGGGGGCCGGCGCACGAGCAGTACTTC. Amino acids: CASRLAGGPAHEQYF. The V and J genes are TRBV25-1 and TRBJ2-7; TRBD2 matches at 13 bases. Trimming took 6 bases from V and 5 from J; bases not matched to a gene: 7. This CDR3 has 15 residues. Germline CDR1 is MGHDK and CDR2 is SYGVNS.

This sequence joins TRBV2 and TRBJ1-2, with 7 bases lining up with TRBD1. CDR3 length equals 14 residues. Trimming took 3 bases from V and 4 from J; bases not matched to a gene: 5. Per germline, CDR1 SNHLY and CDR2 FYNNEI. Written as DNA, the CDR3 is TGTGCCAGCAGTGACATGGGGACAGTCTATGGCTACACCTTC. Its protein is CASSDMGTVYGYTF.

This chain joins TRBV9 and TRBJ1-3; D gene ambiguous. Germline CDR1 and CDR2: SGDLS and YYNGEE. Trimming stripped 0 bases from V and 4 bases from J, with 11 bases between. The CDR3 extends over 15 amino acids. The CDR3 DNA is TGTGCCAGCAGCGTAGATCCAGGAGGGGGAAACACCATATATTTT. It encodes CASSVDPGGGNTIYF.

The chain's CDR3 is CASSRGGLDSPLHF. CDR3 coding DNA: TGTGCCAGCAGCCGAGGGGGCCTGGATTCACCCCTCCACTTT. The V gene is TRBV7-6, the J gene TRBJ1-6; TRBD1 matches 7 bases. J lost 8 bases, V lost 5 bases, and 6 bases had no gene match. This CDR3 contains 14 residues. Per the germline V gene, CDR1 is SGHVS and CDR2 is FNYEAQ.

This rearrangement joins TRBV5-1 to TRBJ2-2, with 7 bases identical to TRBD1. The CDR3 consists of 14 residues. V was clipped by 4 bases and J by 3 bases; unmatched bases: 3. Germline V lookup: CDR1 SGHRS, CDR2 YFSETQ. The CDR3 DNA reads as TGCGCCAGCAGCAGGGACAGATACACCGGGGAGCTGTTTTTT. It codes for CASSRDRYTGELFF.

Here the CDR3 DNA reads TGTGCCAGCAGAAAGGGGAATCAGCCCCAGCATTTT. Translating it yields CASRKGNQPQHF. The chain is built from TRBV6-5 and TRBJ1-5, with D possibly being TRBD1 (5 bases). The V gene lost 6 bases and the J gene lost 4 bases, with 7 bases spanning the gap. The germline CDR1 and CDR2 sequences are MNHEY and SVGAGI. This CDR3 spans 12 amino acids.

This chain joins TRBV5-6 and TRBJ1-1, with D hard to call. The CDR3 has 15 residues. Trimming left V 6 bases short and J 3 bases short, with 18 bases between. Germline assignment: CDR1 SGHDT and CDR2 YYEEEE. CDR3 DNA: TGTGCCAGCAACGAATACTTGACTGGGTACACTGAAGCTTTCTTT. It specifies CASNEYLTGYTEAFF.

The chain carries TRBV7-9 and TRBJ2-1, with D hard to call. The CDR3 covers 12 residues. Germline V gives CDR1 SEHNR, CDR2 FQNEAQ (reference sequence). Trimming pared 4 bases from V and 10 bases from J, leaving 11 bases between. The chain's CDR3 is CASSSTVLEQFF. The CDR3 nucleotides are TGTGCCAGCAGCTCAACGGTCCTGGAGCAGTTCTTC.

The rearrangement links TRBV15 to TRBJ2-5; 11 bases map to TRBD2. The length of the CDR3 is 16 residues. Germline CDR1 is LNHNV and CDR2 is YYDKDF (reference sequence). The junction had 10 bases not matched to a gene; V was cut back by 3 bases and J by 7 bases. Here the CDR3 reads CATSRDIAGGRGTQYF. CDR3 nucleotides: TGTGCCACCAGCAGGGACATAGCGGGAGGGCGGGGGACCCAGTACTTC.

V is TRBV4-2 and J is TRBJ2-2; no clear D gene. Germline values: CDR1 LGHNA, CDR2 YNFKEQ. Trimming took off 3 bases at V and 9 bases at J, with 5 bases between the two ends. There are 11 residues in the CDR3. The CDR3 loop is CASSQGRELFF. CDR3 nucleotide sequence: TGTGCCAGCAGCCAGGGCCGGGAGCTGTTTTTT.

The V call is TRBV28, the J call TRBJ1-4; 9 bases map to TRBD1. Germline CDR1 reads MDHEN; CDR2 reads SYDVKM. V shed 5 bases and J 8 bases; nucleotides not matched to a gene: 9. The CDR3 is 15 amino acids. For the CDR3, the DNA is TGTGCCAGCAGTCTCCACAGGGGGCGGTTGGAAAAACTGTTTTTT. This translates into CASSLHRGRLEKLFF.

The V call is TRBV5-1, the J call TRBJ2-5; a weak D match, TRBD1 (5 bases). CDR1 SGHRS and CDR2 YFSETQ come from the germline V gene. There are 16 residues in the CDR3. V shed 3 bases and J shed 1 base, with 16 bases lying between them. The CDR3 protein is CASSSTTRVTQETQYF. In DNA form, the CDR3 reads TGCGCCAGCAGCTCCACAACCAGGGTAACCCAAGAGACCCAGTACTTC.